There are a few counts of the clone carrying this T cell receptor (beta chain). Germline loops: CDR1 MDHEN, CDR2 SYDVKM. The CDR3 spans 14 residues. V was pared by 7 bases and J by 8 bases, with 18 bases between. These data originate in a study of T cells in Graves' hyperthyroidism and ophthalmopathy. Study-wide background: Peripheral blood sampling occurred at initial diagnosis, before any treatment.

For Graves' hyperthyroidism to be stable, ophthalmopathy could not progress within 18 months. It was RNA transcripts that yielded the amplified TCR beta CDR3 regions. Initially, a first-round RT-PCR of the TCR CDR3 employed the HTBI primer set. TCRdb passed the multiplex PCR reads through MiXCR, listing each CDR3 protein once. The table has hundreds of thousands of distinct CDR3 sequences, around 15% seen once. The clonotype comes from a woman under 30 with Graves' hyperthyroidism. This chain links TRBV28 with TRBJ1-5; no firm D call. Specimen: blood. CDR3 region: CASNWQQDIEPQHF. The CDR3 nucleotides read TGTGCCAGCAATTGGCAGCAGGATATCGAGCCCCAGCATTTT.